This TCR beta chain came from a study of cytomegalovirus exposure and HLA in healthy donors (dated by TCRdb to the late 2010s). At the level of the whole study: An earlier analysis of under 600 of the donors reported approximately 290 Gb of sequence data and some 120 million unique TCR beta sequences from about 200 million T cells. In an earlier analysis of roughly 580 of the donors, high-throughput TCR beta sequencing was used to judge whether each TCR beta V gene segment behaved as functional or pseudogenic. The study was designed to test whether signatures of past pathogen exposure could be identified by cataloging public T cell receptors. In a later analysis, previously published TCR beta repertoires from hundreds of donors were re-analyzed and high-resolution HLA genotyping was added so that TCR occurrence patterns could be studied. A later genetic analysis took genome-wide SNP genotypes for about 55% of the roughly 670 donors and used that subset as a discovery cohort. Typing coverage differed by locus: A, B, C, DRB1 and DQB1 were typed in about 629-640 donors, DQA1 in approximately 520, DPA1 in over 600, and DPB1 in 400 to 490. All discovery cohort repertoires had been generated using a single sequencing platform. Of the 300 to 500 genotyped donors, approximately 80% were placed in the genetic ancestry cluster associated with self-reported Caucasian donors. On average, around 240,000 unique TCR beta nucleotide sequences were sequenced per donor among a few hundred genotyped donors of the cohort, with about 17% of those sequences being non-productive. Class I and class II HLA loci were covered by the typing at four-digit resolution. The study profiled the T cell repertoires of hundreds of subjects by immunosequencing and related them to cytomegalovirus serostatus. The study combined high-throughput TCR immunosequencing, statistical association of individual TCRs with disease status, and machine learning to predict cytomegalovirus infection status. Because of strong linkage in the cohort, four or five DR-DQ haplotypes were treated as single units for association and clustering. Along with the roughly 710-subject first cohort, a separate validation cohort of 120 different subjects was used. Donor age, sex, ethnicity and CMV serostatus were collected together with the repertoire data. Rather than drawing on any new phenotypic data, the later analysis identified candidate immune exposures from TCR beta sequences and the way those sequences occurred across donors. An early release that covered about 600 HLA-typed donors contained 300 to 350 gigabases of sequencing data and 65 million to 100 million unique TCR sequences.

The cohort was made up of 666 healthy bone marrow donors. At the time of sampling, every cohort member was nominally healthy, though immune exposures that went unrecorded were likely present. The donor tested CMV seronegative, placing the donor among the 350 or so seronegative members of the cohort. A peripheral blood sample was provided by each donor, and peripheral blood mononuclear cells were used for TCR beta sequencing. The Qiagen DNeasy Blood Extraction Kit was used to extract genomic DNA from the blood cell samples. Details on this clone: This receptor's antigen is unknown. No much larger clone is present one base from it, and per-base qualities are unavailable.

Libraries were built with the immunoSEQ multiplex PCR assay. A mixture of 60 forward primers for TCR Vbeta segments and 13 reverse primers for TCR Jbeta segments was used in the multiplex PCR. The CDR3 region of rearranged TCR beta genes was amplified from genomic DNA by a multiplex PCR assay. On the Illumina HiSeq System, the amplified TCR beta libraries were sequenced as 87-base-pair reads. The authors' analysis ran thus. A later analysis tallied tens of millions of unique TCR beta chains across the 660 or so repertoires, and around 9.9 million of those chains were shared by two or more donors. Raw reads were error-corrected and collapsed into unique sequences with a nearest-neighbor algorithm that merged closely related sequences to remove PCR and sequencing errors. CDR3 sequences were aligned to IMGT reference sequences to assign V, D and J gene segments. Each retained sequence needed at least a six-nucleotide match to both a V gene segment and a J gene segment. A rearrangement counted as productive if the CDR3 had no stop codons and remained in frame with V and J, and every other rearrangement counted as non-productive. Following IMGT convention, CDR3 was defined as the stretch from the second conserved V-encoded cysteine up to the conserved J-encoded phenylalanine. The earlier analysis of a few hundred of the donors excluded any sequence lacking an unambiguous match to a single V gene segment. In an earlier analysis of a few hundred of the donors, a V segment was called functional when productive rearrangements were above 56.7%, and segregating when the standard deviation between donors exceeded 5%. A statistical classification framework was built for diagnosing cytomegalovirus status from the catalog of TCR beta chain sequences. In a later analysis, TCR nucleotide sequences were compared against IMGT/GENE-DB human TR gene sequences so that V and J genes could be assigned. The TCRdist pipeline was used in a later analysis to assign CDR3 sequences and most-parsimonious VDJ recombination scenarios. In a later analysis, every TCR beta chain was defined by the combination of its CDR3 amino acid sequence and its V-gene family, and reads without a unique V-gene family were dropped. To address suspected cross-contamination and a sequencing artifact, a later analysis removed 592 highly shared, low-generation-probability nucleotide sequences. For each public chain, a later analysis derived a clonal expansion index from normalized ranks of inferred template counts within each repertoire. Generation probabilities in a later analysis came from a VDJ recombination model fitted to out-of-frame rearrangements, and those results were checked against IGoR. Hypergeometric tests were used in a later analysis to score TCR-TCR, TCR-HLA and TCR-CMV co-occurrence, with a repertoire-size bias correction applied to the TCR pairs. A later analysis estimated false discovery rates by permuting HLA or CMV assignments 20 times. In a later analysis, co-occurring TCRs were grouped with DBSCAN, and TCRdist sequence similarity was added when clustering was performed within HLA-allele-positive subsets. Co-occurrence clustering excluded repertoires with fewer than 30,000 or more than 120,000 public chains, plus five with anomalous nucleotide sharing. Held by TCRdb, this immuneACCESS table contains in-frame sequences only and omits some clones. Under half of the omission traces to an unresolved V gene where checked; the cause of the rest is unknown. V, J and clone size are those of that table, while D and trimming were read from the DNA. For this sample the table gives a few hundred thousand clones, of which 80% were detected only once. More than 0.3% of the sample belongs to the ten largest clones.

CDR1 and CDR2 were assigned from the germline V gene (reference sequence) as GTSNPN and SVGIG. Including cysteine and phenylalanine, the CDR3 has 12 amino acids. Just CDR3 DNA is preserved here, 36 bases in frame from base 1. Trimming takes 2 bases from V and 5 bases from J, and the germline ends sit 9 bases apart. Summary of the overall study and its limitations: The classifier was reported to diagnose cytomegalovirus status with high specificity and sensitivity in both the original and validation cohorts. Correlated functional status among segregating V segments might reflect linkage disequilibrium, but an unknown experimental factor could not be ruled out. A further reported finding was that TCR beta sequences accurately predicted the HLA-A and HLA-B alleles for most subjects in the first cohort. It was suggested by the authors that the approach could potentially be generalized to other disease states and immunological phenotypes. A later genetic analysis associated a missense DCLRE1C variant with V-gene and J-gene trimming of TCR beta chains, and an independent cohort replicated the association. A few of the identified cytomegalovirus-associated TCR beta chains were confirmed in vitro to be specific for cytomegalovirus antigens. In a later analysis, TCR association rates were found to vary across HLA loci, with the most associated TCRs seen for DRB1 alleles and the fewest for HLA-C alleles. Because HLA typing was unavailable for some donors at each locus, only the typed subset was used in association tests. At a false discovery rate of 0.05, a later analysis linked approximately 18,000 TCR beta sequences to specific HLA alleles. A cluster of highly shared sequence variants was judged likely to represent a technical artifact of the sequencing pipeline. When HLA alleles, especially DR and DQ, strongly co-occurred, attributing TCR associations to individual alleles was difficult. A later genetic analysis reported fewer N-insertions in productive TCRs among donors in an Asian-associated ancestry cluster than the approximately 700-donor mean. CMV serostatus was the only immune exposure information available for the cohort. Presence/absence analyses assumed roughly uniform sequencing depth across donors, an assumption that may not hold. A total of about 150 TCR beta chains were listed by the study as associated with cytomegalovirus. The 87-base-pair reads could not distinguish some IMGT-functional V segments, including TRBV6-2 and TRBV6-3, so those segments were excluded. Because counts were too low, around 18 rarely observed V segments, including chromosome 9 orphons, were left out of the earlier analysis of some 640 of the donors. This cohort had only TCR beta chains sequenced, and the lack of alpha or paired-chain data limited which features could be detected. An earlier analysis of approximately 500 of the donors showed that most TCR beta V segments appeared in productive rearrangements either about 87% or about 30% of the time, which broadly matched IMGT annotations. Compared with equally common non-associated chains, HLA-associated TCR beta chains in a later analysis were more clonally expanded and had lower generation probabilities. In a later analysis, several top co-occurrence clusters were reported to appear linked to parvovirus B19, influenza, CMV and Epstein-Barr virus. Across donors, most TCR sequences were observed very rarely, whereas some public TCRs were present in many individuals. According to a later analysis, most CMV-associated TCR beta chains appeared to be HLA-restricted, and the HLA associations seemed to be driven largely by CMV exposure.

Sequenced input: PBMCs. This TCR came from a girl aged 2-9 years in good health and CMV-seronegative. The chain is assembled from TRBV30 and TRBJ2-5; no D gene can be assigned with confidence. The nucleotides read TGTGCCTGGAGTACGCAGTTGGAGACCCAGTACTTC. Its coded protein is CAWSTQLETQYF.